Listed below are T cell receptor beta chains from one sample, sequenced in a study of blood T cell repertoires in COVID-19. Measured with immunoSEQ multiplex PCR; TCRdb has only the in-frame clones, and not every one. The table includes 150,000 to 180,000 clones, 60% to 85% detected once. What was sequenced was peripheral blood. Receptors originate from an elderly man with acute or convalescent COVID-19. The CDR3 runs from the conserved cysteine through the conserved F or W. The order of the fields is D gene, V gene, clone size, J gene, CDR3 protein, CDR3 DNA. D genes are given only for firm matches. Size values are once, few and many counts, or a class for expanded clones, and some rows have none.

.,TRBV5-4,.,TRBJ2-3,CASSPQAPDTQYF,TGTGCCAGCAGCCCGCAAGCCCCAGATACGCAGTATTTT
.,TRBV13,.,TRBJ2-5,CASSLVGGGTQYF,TGTGCCAGCAGCTTAGTGGGGGGAGGGACCCAGTACTTC
.,TRBV19,.,TRBJ1-1,CASMVGPTEAFF,TGTGCCAGTATGGTGGGGCCCACTGAAGCTTTCTTT
.,TRBV29-1,.,TRBJ2-1,CSAQGERKINEQFF,TGCAGCGCCCAAGGGGAACGGAAGATCAATGAGCAGTTCTTC
.,TRBV2,once,TRBJ2-4,CASKEREIAKNIQYF,TGTGCCAGCAAGGAGCGCGAGATAGCCAAAAACATTCAGTACTTC
.,TRBV24-1,.,TRBJ2-5,CATSDKKDRGETQYF,TGTGCCACCAGTGACAAAAAGGACAGAGGGGAGACCCAGTACTTC
TRBD1,TRBV28,.,TRBJ1-2,CASSSPGQWNYGYTF,TGTGCCAGCAGTTCCCCGGGACAGTGGAACTATGGCTACACCTTC
.,TRBV20-1,once,TRBJ1-1,CSAYRVPEAFF,TGCAGTGCTTACAGGGTCCCTGAAGCTTTCTTT
TRBD2,TRBV30,few,TRBJ2-5,CAWSITSGGGETQYF,TGTGCCTGGAGTATAACTAGCGGGGGAGGAGAGACCCAGTACTTC
.,TRBV6-1,many,TRBJ1-5,CASSGGRGHNNQPQHF,TGTGCCAGCAGTGGAGGGAGGGGACACAACAATCAGCCCCAGCATTTT
TRBD1,TRBV7-6,.,TRBJ2-3,CASSFLRDRGSDTQYF,TGTGCCAGCAGCTTCCTCCGGGACAGGGGCTCAGATACGCAGTATTTT
.,TRBV20-1,.,TRBJ2-7,CSAVYSYEQYF,TGCAGTGCTGTTTACTCCTACGAGCAGTACTTC